The 22 T cell receptor beta chains reported below all come from one sample, sequenced in a study of T cell clusters in autoimmune cytopenias. TRB was amplified by touch-down multiplex PCR, primer pools A and B combined. One entry per CDR3 protein, without DNA, is what TCRdb gives after re-calling the multiplex PCR reads. The table lists around 9,500 distinct CDR3 sequences. Roughly 38,000 genome equivalents of blood DNA were amplified for TRB. The sample comprised peripheral blood. These receptors all stem from a human donor with an autoimmune cytopenia or autoimmune hepatitis (not recorded which).

The chain joins TRBV14 to TRBJ2-1; without DNA, the TCRdb call of TRBD2 cannot be checked. This CDR3 comprises 15 residues. The germline V gene has CDR1 SGHDN and CDR2 FVKESK. CDR3 in amino acids: CASSARLATYNEQFF.

The gene calls are TRBV5-4 and TRBJ1-1; TCRdb's D gene call, TRBD1, goes unchecked for lack of DNA. Germline assignment: CDR1 SGHNT and CDR2 YYREEE (reference sequence). The CDR3 loop spans 14 amino acids. CDR3 sequence reads: CASSPEGGRGEAFF.

CDR3 protein: CSAVPGTEAFF. The rearrangement links TRBV20-1 to TRBJ1-1; checking the TCRdb D call of TRBD1 is not possible without DNA. CDR3 length: 11 amino acids. Looked up from germline, CDR1 is DFQATT and CDR2 is SNEGSKA (reference sequence).

This clonotype is called medium-sized (0.01 to 0.1%) based on its frequency. The CDR3 loop reads CASSLLGTAISYEQYF. The J gene is TRBJ2-7, the V gene TRBV6-1; lacking DNA, the TRBD2 call made by TCRdb goes unchecked. The CDR3 has 16 amino acids. Per germline, CDR1 MNHNS and CDR2 SASEGT.

The CDR3 reads CASSSRPSGELRNTIYF. This sequence joins TRBV5-1 and TRBJ1-3; TCRdb outputs TRBD1, but without DNA this stays unchecked. The germline gives CDR1 SGHRS, CDR2 YFSETQ. The length of the CDR3 is 17 residues.

According to its frequency, this clonotype is medium-sized (0.01 to 0.1%). The rearrangement joins TRBV5-5 to TRBJ2-3; TCRdb reports TRBD1, a call that lacks DNA to check it against. The CDR3 has 16 residues. Germline lookup yields CDR1 SGHKS and CDR2 YYEKEE (reference sequence). CDR3 loop: CASSLDRGGSTDTQYF.

The chain has TRBV20-1 and TRBJ2-5; TCRdb proposes TRBD2, but this gene call is untestable without DNA. This CDR3 spans 15 amino acids. Germline CDR1 and CDR2: DFQATT and SNEGSKA (reference sequence). The CDR3: CSARLAGKHQETQYF.

This chain joins TRBV7-2 and TRBJ1-2. This CDR3 contains 12 residues. Germline-derived CDR1 and CDR2 are SGHTA and FQGNSA. The chain's CDR3 is CASSLGLVGYTF.

The V gene is TRBV6-2 or TRBV6-3, the J gene TRBJ1-5; the D call from TCRdb, TRBD1, cannot be confirmed without DNA. The CDR3 has 15 amino acids. Germline V gene lookup returns CDR1 MNHEY and CDR2 SVGEGT. CDR3 in amino acids: CASSSPDRPYQPQHF.

The J gene is TRBJ1-5, the V gene TRBV12-3 or TRBV12-4; checking the TCRdb D call of TRBD1 is not possible without DNA. CDR3 length: 17 amino acids. The CDR3 here is CASSTGHGRQGNQPQHF.

This chain links TRBV7-2 with TRBJ2-3; with no DNA, the TCRdb D assignment of TRBD2 cannot be verified. CDR3 length: 14 residues. From germline, CDR1 is SGHTA and CDR2 FQGNSA. The chain's CDR3 is CASSLGSAGDTQYF.

The chain employs TRBV7-9 and TRBJ1-2; TCRdb outputs TRBD1, but without DNA this stays unchecked. The length of the CDR3 is 12 residues. CDR1 SEHNR and CDR2 FQNEAQ come from the germline V gene (reference sequence). The CDR3: CASSLVGEGYTF.

Considering frequency, this clonotype is medium-sized. V is TRBV27 and J is TRBJ2-1; TCRdb proposes TRBD1, but this gene call is untestable without DNA. The CDR3 is made up of 15 amino acids. CDR1 is MNHEY and CDR2 is SMNVEV in the germline V gene (reference sequence). CDR3 residues: CASSLQVGENNEQFF.

CDR3 sequence: CASSSRFTDTQYF. The chain combines TRBV5-8 with TRBJ2-3. The CDR3 has 13 amino acids. The germline V gene has CDR1 SGHTS and CDR2 YDEGEE.

The V call is TRBV27, the J call TRBJ2-2; the D call from TCRdb, TRBD1, cannot be confirmed without DNA. CDR1 is MNHEY and CDR2 is SMNVEV in the germline V gene (reference sequence). The CDR3 consists of 15 residues. This CDR3 reads CASSLTTGLPGELFF.

Its frequency marks this clonotype as medium-sized. The rearrangement uses TRBV6-1 and TRBJ1-2; there is no DNA to check the TCRdb D call of TRBD1. Germline V CDR1 and CDR2: MNHNS, SASEGT. CDR3 length equals 15 residues. CDR3 sequence reads: CASRESGEGAKGYTF.

The gene calls are TRBV5-1 and TRBJ1-1; the D call from TCRdb, TRBD1, cannot be confirmed without DNA. Germline V gene sequence: CDR1 SGHRS, CDR2 YFSETQ. The CDR3 totals 14 residues. CDR3 sequence reads: CASSTGTANTEAFF. Full variable domain (outside the CDR3, taken from reference TRBV5-1 and TRBJ1-1): KAGVTQTPRYLIKTRGQQVTLSCSPISGHRSVSWYQQTPGQGLQFLFEYFSETQRNKGNFPGRFSGRQFSNSRSEMNVSTLELGDSALYLCASSTGTANTEAFFGQGTRLTVV.

The CDR3 loop reads CASSFERGGIYGYTF. This chain joins TRBV12-3 or TRBV12-4 and TRBJ1-2; TCRdb indicates TRBD1, and absent DNA this call remains unverified. The length of the CDR3 is 15 residues.

The chain uses TRBV24-1 and TRBJ2-1; TCRdb lists TRBD1, though no DNA is available to test this call. The germline gives CDR1 KGHDR, CDR2 SFDVKD. CDR3 size: 15 residues. CDR3: CATSDHRGYNNEQFF.

This sequence joins TRBV6-6 and TRBJ1-1; TCRdb gives TRBD1 as the D gene, but with no DNA this cannot be confirmed. Germline-derived CDR1 and CDR2 are MNHNY and SVGAGI (reference sequence). The CDR3 runs to 14 residues. CDR3: CASRQGAAKAEAFF.

The chain employs TRBV6-1 and TRBJ1-2. The V gene's germline CDR1 is MNHNS and CDR2 SASEGT. The CDR3 is 13 residues long. The CDR3 is CAGRRDWNYGYTF.

The chain is built from TRBV6-2 or TRBV6-3 and TRBJ1-1; TCRdb picks TRBD1, but there is no DNA to check that call. Germline CDR1 is MNHEY and CDR2 is SVGEGT. This CDR3 has 16 amino acids. The CDR3 sequence is CASSPVRAGTSTEAFF.